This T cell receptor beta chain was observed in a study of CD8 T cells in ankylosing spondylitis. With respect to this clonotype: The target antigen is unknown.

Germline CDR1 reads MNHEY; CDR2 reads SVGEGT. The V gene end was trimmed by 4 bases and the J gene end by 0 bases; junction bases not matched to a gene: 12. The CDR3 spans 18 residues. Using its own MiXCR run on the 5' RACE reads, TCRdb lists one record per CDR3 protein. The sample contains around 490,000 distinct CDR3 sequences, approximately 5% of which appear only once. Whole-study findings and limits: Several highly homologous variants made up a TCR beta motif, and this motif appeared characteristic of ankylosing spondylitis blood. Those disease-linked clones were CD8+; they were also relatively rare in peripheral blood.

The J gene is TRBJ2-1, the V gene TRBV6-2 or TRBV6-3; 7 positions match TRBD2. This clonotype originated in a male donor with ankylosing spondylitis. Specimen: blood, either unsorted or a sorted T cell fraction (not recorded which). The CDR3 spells CASSWRLASLSSYNEQFF. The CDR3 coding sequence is TGTGCCAGCAGTTGGAGACTAGCCTCCTTGAGCTCCTACAATGAGCAGTTCTTC.